The 25 T cell receptor beta chains listed next were all sequenced from one sample in a study of blood T cell repertoires in COVID-19. Sequenced by immunoSEQ multiplex PCR; TCRdb stores in-frame clones only, minus some. Of 210,000 or so clones listed, approximately 83% are singletons. Material: peripheral blood. These receptors were collected from a woman in her thirties with COVID-19, enrolled during active disease.

V and J are TRBV7-3 and TRBJ1-6, with 7 positions matching TRBD1. This CDR3 comprises 15 residues. CDR1 and CDR2 (germline): SGHTA, FQGTGA. V trimming: 5 bases; J trimming: 0 bases; junction bases outside the gene matches: 1. DNA for the CDR3: TGTGCCAGCAGCCGGGACAGCTCCTATAATTCACCCCTCCACTTT. Its protein product is CASSRDSSYNSPLHF.

This clone was observed a single time. J is TRBJ2-1 and V is TRBV6-2 or TRBV6-3; 11 bases match TRBD2. J lost 6 bases, V lost 6 bases, and 4 bases had no gene match. CDR3 length equals 14 residues. From germline, CDR1 is MNHEY and CDR2 SVGEGT. The CDR3 DNA reads as TGTGCCAGCAGGCCTAGCGGGGGGCCCAATGAGCAGTTCTTC. Encoded protein: CASRPSGGPNEQFF.

The rearrangement joins TRBV6-1 to TRBJ2-1; 7 bases map to TRBD2. This CDR3 comprises 14 residues. Germline CDR1 is MNHNS and CDR2 is SASEGT. J gave up 7 bases and V 1 base, and 4 bases lay outside the gene matches. The CDR3 reads CASSEEAGINEQFF. For the CDR3, the DNA is TGTGCCAGCAGTGAAGAAGCGGGGATTAATGAGCAGTTCTTC.

The DNA for the CDR3 is TGTGCCAGCAGCCAAAGCGGGGGGTCAGGGGCCAACGTCCTGACTTTC. It yields the protein CASSQSGGSGANVLTF. The chain carries TRBV4-2 and TRBJ2-6; 9 positions match TRBD2. The CDR3 consists of 16 residues. V gave up 2 bases and J gave up 4 bases; unmatched junction bases: 3. Germline V gene data show CDR1 as LGHNA and CDR2 as YNFKEQ.

This sequence joins TRBV7-8 and TRBJ1-3; 9 bases fit TRBD1. Trimming removed 8 bases from V and 0 bases from J; junction bases left unmatched: 2. Germline lookup yields CDR1 SGHVS and CDR2 FQNEAQ. The CDR3 extends over 14 amino acids. The CDR3 here is CASGQGHSGNTIYF. DNA of the CDR3: TGTGCCAGCGGACAGGGGCACTCTGGAAACACCATATATTTT.

The CDR3 bases are TGTGCCAGCCCCCGGGTTAGACAGAGACCCCTGGAGCAGTACTTC. The encoded protein is CASPRVRQRPLEQYF. The genes are TRBV6-4 and TRBJ2-7; the D gene is possibly TRBD1 (5 bases). The CDR3 is 15 amino acids. The germline gives CDR1 MRHNA, CDR2 SNTAGT. V lost 8 bases and J lost 7, with 24 bases in between.

This clone was counted only a few times. The rearrangement links TRBV2 to TRBJ2-3; TRBD2 agrees at 14 bases. The CDR3 has 16 residues. CDR1 is SNHLY, CDR2 FYNNEI, per germline. The V and J ends lost 7 bases and 6 bases, in that order; junction bases with no gene match: 9. The CDR3 sequence is CASTDGTSGRGDTQYF. The DNA for the CDR3 is TGTGCCAGCACCGACGGGACTAGCGGGAGAGGTGATACGCAGTATTTT.

The chain joins TRBV6-1 to TRBJ1-1; possible D gene TRBD1, 5 bases. Trimming removed 1 base at V and 0 bases at J, with 9 bases between. Germline values: CDR1 MNHNS, CDR2 SASEGT. The CDR3 totals 15 residues. The CDR3 here is CASSEDGGMNTEAFF. The CDR3 DNA sequence: TGTGCCAGCAGTGAAGATGGGGGGATGAACACTGAAGCTTTCTTT.

V is TRBV7-3 and J is TRBJ2-1; a possible D gene is TRBD1 (6 bases). The ends were cut back, 5 bases at V and 0 bases at J, with 11 bases in the middle. The CDR3 is 15 amino acids. Germline V gene lookup returns CDR1 SGHTA and CDR2 FQGTGA. The DNA of the CDR3 is TGTGCCAGCAGCCGATCAGGGGACTCCTACAATGAGCAGTTCTTC. It translates to CASSRSGDSYNEQFF.

The CDR3 region is CASTRTERSYNEQFF. The CDR3 coding sequence is TGTGCCAGCACCCGGACAGAACGTTCCTACAATGAGCAGTTCTTC. This chain uses TRBV5-5 with TRBJ2-1, with a possible D match to TRBD1 (6 bases). This CDR3 comprises 15 residues. Per germline, CDR1 SGHKS and CDR2 YYEKEE (reference sequence). V lost 6 bases, J lost 1 base, and 14 bases lay in between.

This sequence joins TRBV11-3 and TRBJ2-2, with a weak D call TRBD2 (6 bases). The V end lost 1 base, the J end lost 6 bases, and 15 bases lay between the germline ends. The CDR3 is made up of 16 amino acids. The V gene's germline CDR1 is SGHNT and CDR2 YENEEA. The CDR3 region has the DNA TGTGCCAGCAGCTTAGGACTATTGGGGGAGGCCGGGGAGCTGTTTTTT. As protein: CASSLGLLGEAGELFF.

This clone was seen more than once but under ten times. V is TRBV4-2 and J is TRBJ2-2; TRBD1 is a possible D gene (6 bases). This CDR3 is 16 amino acids long. Trimming shortened V by 0 bases and J by 1 base, and 9 bases separated the two germline ends. The germline V gene encodes CDR1 LGHNA and CDR2 YNFKEQ. The CDR3 sequence: CASSQDGQMNTGELFF. In nucleotides, the CDR3 is TGTGCCAGCAGCCAAGATGGACAGATGAACACCGGGGAGCTGTTTTTT.

V and J are TRBV5-1 and TRBJ1-1; TRBD1 might be the D (5 bases). The germline gives CDR1 SGHRS, CDR2 YFSETQ. This CDR3 is built from 14 residues. V lost 4 bases to trimming and J lost 4 bases, with 14 bases between them. CDR3 nucleotide sequence: TGCGCCAGCAGCCCCGAGAAGGGGTTCACTGAAGCTTTCTTT. Translating it yields CASSPEKGFTEAFF.

There are a few counts of this clone. The chain is built from TRBV7-2 and TRBJ1-2; 7 bases are a match to TRBD1. V lost 3 bases and J lost 6; bases outside the gene matches: 10. The CDR3 is made up of 15 amino acids. Per germline, CDR1 SGHTA and CDR2 FQGNSA. DNA for the CDR3: TGTGCCAGCAGCTTCACCTTCGGACAGGTCCATGGCTACACCTTC. Protein product: CASSFTFGQVHGYTF. The whole variable domain, remainder taken from reference TRBV7-2 and TRBJ1-2, is GAGVSQSPSNKVTEKGKDVELRCDPISGHTALYWYRQSLGQGLEFLIYFQGNSAPDKSGLPSDRFSAERTGGSVSTLTIQRTQQEDSAVYLCASSFTFGQVHGYTFGSGTRLTVV.

The gene calls are TRBV12-3 or TRBV12-4 and TRBJ2-5, with D tentatively TRBD2 (5 bases). The CDR3 contains 13 residues. V gave up 6 bases and J gave up 5 bases, with 13 bases separating them. CDR3 nucleotide sequence: TGTGCCAGCAGCAAACTAGTTTTGGAGACCCAGTACTTC. This sequence encodes CASSKLVLETQYF.

This chain uses TRBV6-2 or TRBV6-3 with TRBJ2-3; D unclear. Germline assignment: CDR1 MNHEY and CDR2 SVGEGT. This CDR3 region has 17 residues. The germline V and J ends were trimmed by 5 bases and 2 bases, with 20 bases remaining between them. CDR3 bases: TGTGCCAGCAGTCTATACACTCGACAAATGGACACAGATACGCAGTATTTT. The encoded protein is CASSLYTRQMDTDTQYF.

The genes are TRBV18 and TRBJ2-7, with 8 bases that match TRBD1. Germline V gene data show CDR1 as KGHSH and CDR2 as LQKENI. Trimming cost V 3 bases and J 7 bases; bases outside gene matches: 5. CDR3 length: 13 residues. This CDR3 is CASSPLTGEEQYF. The DNA of the CDR3 is TGTGCCAGCTCACCCTTGACAGGGGAAGAGCAGTACTTC.

The chain joins TRBV20-1 to TRBJ1-4, with TRBD1 as a possible D gene (6 bases). Germline CDR1 and CDR2: DFQATT and SNEGSKA (reference sequence). V gave up 3 bases and J gave up 0 bases, with 17 bases separating them. The length of the CDR3 is 17 residues. DNA for the CDR3: TGCAGTGCTAGTCGGCAGGGGACCTTTGCAACTAATGAAAAACTGTTTTTT. Its protein product is CSASRQGTFATNEKLFF.

The chain employs TRBV24-1 and TRBJ2-3, with TRBD1 matching over 10 bases. This CDR3 is built from 15 residues. Unmatched junction bases numbered 6, after V lost 3 bases and J lost 7 bases. Germline V CDR1 and CDR2: KGHDR, SFDVKD. CDR3 in DNA: TGTGCCACCAGTGATATGACAGGGGGCGTGAATACGCAGTATTTT. This codes for CATSDMTGGVNTQYF.

The chain carries TRBV19 and TRBJ2-7, with D maybe TRBD2 (5 bases). The CDR3 is made up of 15 amino acids. Germline V gene lookup returns CDR1 LNHDA and CDR2 SQIVND (reference sequence). The V gene lost 3 bases and the J gene lost 4 bases, with 16 bases spanning the gap. The CDR3 nucleotides are TGTGCCAGTAGTATCGGAGGCAGGTCCCGATACGAGCAGTACTTC. Amino acids: CASSIGGRSRYEQYF.

The rearrangement links TRBV28 to TRBJ2-3; the match to TRBD2 covers 13 bases. Losses at the gene ends were 6 bases for V and 7 bases for J; bases not matched to a gene: 7. The germline gives CDR1 MDHEN, CDR2 SYDVKM. The CDR3 is 15 residues long. CDR3 nucleotide sequence: TGTGCCAGCAGCTCGACTAGCGGGGGGCCGTATACGCAGTATTTT. This codes for CASSSTSGGPYTQYF. Complete variable domain (other parts from reference TRBV28 and TRBJ2-3): DVKVTQSSRYLVKRTGEKVFLECVQDMDHENMFWYRQDPGLGLRLIYFSYDVKMKEKGDIPEGYSVSREKKERFSLILESASTNQTSMYLCASSSTSGGPYTQYFGPGTRLTVL.

V is TRBV19 and J is TRBJ2-3; 13 bases align to TRBD2. The germline CDR1 and CDR2 sequences are LNHDA and SQIVND (reference sequence). This CDR3 has 16 amino acids. The V segment lost 5 bases and the J segment 0 bases; nucleotides outside the gene matches: 2. The DNA of the CDR3 is TGTGCCAGTAGTTTACTAGCGGGGGGGAGCACAGATACGCAGTATTTT. Its translation is CASSLLAGGSTDTQYF.

The chain carries TRBV7-2 and TRBJ2-5, with 7 bases that match TRBD2. Germline values: CDR1 SGHTA, CDR2 FQGNSA. Trimming at V came to 4 bases and at J to 7 bases, leaving 15 bases not matched to a gene. This CDR3 is 16 amino acids long. The CDR3 loop reads CASSYRLADRQGTQYF. The CDR3 region has the DNA TGTGCCAGCAGCTACCGACTAGCCGACCGGCAGGGGACCCAGTACTTC. Supplemented by reference TRBV7-2 and TRBJ2-5, the full variable domain reads GAGVSQSPSNKVTEKGKDVELRCDPISGHTALYWYRQSLGQGLEFLIYFQGNSAPDKSGLPSDRFSAERTGGSVSTLTIQRTQQEDSAVYLCASSYRLADRQGTQYFGPGTRLLVL.

V gene TRBV24-1 combines with J gene TRBJ1-5; D may be TRBD1 (5 bases). The germline CDR1 and CDR2 sequences are KGHDR and SFDVKD. V lost 5 bases, J lost 5 bases, and 9 bases lay in between. This CDR3 comprises 13 residues. The DNA of the CDR3 is TGTGCCACCAGTGCCACAGGATATCAGCCCCAGCATTTT. Its translation: CATSATGYQPQHF.

There are a few counts of this clone. The chain couples TRBV7-9 to TRBJ2-5; possibly TRBD2 for D (6 bases). The CDR3 sequence is 14 residues long. V was shortened by 5 bases and J by 5 bases, with 15 bases between the two germline ends. Germline V gives CDR1 SEHNR, CDR2 FQNEAQ (reference sequence). CDR3 amino acids: CASSPSSGVETQYF. The CDR3, as DNA: TGTGCCAGCAGCCCCTCTTCGGGGGTGGAGACCCAGTACTTC.